Below, one TCR beta chain is given with its context. The antigen remains undetermined. The data stem from a study of CD8+CD57+ T cells in acquired aplastic anemia. Study-wide results and limits: Simpson's diversity of CD8+ cells was not significantly different in patients compared with controls.

Trimming took off 9 bases at V and 3 bases at J, with 8 bases between the two ends. This CDR3 has 11 residues. The germline CDR1 and CDR2 sequences are KGHDR and SFDVKD. According to the study, genomic DNA was the template for TCR beta VDJ and CDR3 profiling. TCRdb reprocessed the reads with MiXCR, giving one entry per CDR3 protein. The sample records about 220,000 distinct CDR3 sequences, approximately 35% being singletons. This rearrangement joins TRBV24-1 to TRBJ2-7; D remains ambiguous. Material for sequencing was sorted CD4+, CD8+, or CD8+CD57+ T cells (not recorded which) from PBMCs. The receptor was derived from a human donor in good health, serving as a control. In nucleotides, the CDR3 is TGTGCCACCCCCTTGCTCTACGAGCAGTACTTC. The encoded protein is CATPLLYEQYF.